The 8 T cell receptor beta chains below were found in one sample sequenced in a study of blood T cell repertoires in COVID-19 (dated by TCRdb to 2018 to 2020). Libraries came from the immunoSEQ multiplex PCR assay. The clones in this table, taken by TCRdb from immuneACCESS, are in-frame only. Not every clone is retained; where verified, under half of the shortfall comes from an unresolved V gene, and the cause of the rest is unknown. The sample includes about 120,000 clones, with 86% observed a single time. 6% to 9.5% of the sample rests with the top ten. The sequencing input was peripheral blood. The origin of the receptors is a man aged 70 or older who had recovered from COVID-19.

The chain has TRBV3-1 (or the pseudogene TRBV3-2) and TRBJ1-5, with D possibly TRBD1 on 6 matching bases. The V gene's germline CDR1 is LGHDT and CDR2 YNNKEL (reference sequence). V was trimmed by 1 base and J by 5 bases, leaving 9 bases between them. The CDR3 extends over 14 amino acids. This CDR3 reads CASSQGQGYQPQHF. The CDR3 nucleotides are TGTGCCAGCAGCCAAGGGCAGGGGTATCAGCCCCAGCATTTT.

V usage is TRBV5-1 and J usage is TRBJ2-7, with TRBD1 matching 9 bases. The CDR3 spans 17 residues. In germline, CDR1 is SGHRS, CDR2 YFSETQ. V was pared by 0 bases and J by 5 bases, with 12 bases of the junction left unmatched. Written as DNA, the CDR3 is TGCGCCAGCAGCTTGGGGCTCCCGGGACAGGGTTTCGACGAGCAGTACTTC. As protein: CASSLGLPGQGFDEQYF.

The J gene is TRBJ2-7, the V gene TRBV19, with 10 bases aligning to TRBD2. The V and J ends lost 4 bases and 0 bases, in that order; junction bases with no gene match: 6. Germline CDR1 reads LNHDA; CDR2 reads SQIVND (reference sequence). This CDR3 region has 16 residues. The CDR3 DNA sequence: TGTGCCAGTAGTACCTGGACTAGCGGAATCTCCTACGAGCAGTACTTC. Its translation: CASSTWTSGISYEQYF.

The V gene is TRBV19, the J gene TRBJ2-7; 7 nucleotides agree with TRBD1. Germline lookup yields CDR1 LNHDA and CDR2 SQIVND (reference sequence). Losses at the gene ends were 4 bases for V and 2 bases for J; bases not matched to a gene: 2. The CDR3 extends over 13 amino acids. The CDR3 DNA reads TGTGCCAGTAGTAACAGGGGAGCCTACGAGCAGTACTTC. Protein sequence: CASSNRGAYEQYF. Supplemented by reference TRBV19 and TRBJ2-7, the full variable domain reads DGGITQSPKYLFRKEGQNVTLSCEQNLNHDAMYWYRQDPGQGLRLIYYSQIVNDFQKGDIAEGYSVSREKKESFPLTVTSAQKNPTAFYLCASSNRGAYEQYFGPGTRLTVT.

This clone was seen just once. V and J are TRBV5-5 and TRBJ2-7; possible D gene TRBD1, 6 bases. The V end lost 0 bases, the J end lost 3 bases, and 10 bases lay between the germline ends. Germline V CDR1 and CDR2: SGHKS, YYEKEE (reference sequence). The CDR3 runs 14 residues. DNA of the CDR3: TGTGCCAGCAGCTTGGGAGTAGGGGGCTACGAGCAGTACTTC. This translates into CASSLGVGGYEQYF.

This sequence joins TRBV25-1 and TRBJ2-3, with D uncertain. CDR3 size: 15 residues. Germline-derived CDR1 and CDR2 are MGHDK and SYGVNS. Trimming pared 1 base from V and 2 bases from J, leaving 10 bases between. The CDR3 here is CASSESNRYTDTQYF. The CDR3 bases are TGTGCCAGCAGTGAATCGAACAGATACACAGATACGCAGTATTTT.

The J gene is TRBJ2-3, the V gene TRBV3-1 (or the pseudogene TRBV3-2); no clear D. V lost 4 bases, J lost 6 bases, and 11 bases lay in between. Germline-derived CDR1 and CDR2 are LGHDT and YNNKEL (reference sequence). The CDR3 is 13 residues long. Here the CDR3 reads CASSLLGEDTQYF. DNA of the CDR3: TGTGCCAGCAGCCTGTTGGGCGAGGATACGCAGTATTTT.

The chain has TRBV3-1 (or the pseudogene TRBV3-2) and TRBJ1-2; a weak D match, TRBD1 (6 bases). This CDR3 spans 15 amino acids. Germline CDR1 LGHDT, CDR2 YNNKEL (reference sequence). The V gene lost 4 bases and the J gene lost 4 bases, with 16 bases spanning the gap. The CDR3 loop reads CASSLDPQGSYGYTF. The CDR3 nucleotides are TGTGCCAGCAGCCTCGACCCCCAGGGGAGCTATGGCTACACCTTC.